The present entry profiles one T cell receptor beta chain with its context. The sample originates from a study of blood T cell repertoires in COVID-19. The V and J ends lost 4 bases and 4 bases respectively, with 17 bases between them. The CDR3 consists of 16 residues. Looked up from germline, CDR1 is LGHDT and CDR2 is YNNKEL (reference sequence). Repertoires were generated with immunoSEQ multiplex PCR, while TCRdb's copy carries only in-frame clones and drops some. Of about 250,000 clones listed, roughly 80% are singletons. The sample consisted of peripheral blood. The gene calls are TRBV3-1 (or the pseudogene TRBV3-2) and TRBJ2-1, with D possibly TRBD2 on 7 matching bases. The clonotype originates from an elderly man with acute or convalescent COVID-19. The CDR3 sequence: CASSLNYGGRYNEQFF. The CDR3 nucleotides are TGTGCCAGCAGCCTGAATTACGGGGGGCGTTACAATGAGCAGTTCTTC.